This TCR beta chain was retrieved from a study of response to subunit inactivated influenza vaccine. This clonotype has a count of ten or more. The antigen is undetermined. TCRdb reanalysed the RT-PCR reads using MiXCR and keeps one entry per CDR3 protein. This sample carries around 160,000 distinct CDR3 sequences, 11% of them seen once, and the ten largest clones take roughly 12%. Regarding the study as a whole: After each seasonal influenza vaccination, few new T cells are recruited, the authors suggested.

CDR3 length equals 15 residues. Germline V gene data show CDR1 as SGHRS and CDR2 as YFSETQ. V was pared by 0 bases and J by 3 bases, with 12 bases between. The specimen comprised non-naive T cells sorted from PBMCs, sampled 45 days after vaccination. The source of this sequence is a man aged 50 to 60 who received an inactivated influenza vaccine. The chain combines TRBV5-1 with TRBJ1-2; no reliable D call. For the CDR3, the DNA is TGCGCCAGCAGCTTGGTTGCGGGTAGCCACTATGGCTACACCTTC. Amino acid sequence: CASSLVAGSHYGYTF.